The clone carrying this T cell receptor (beta chain) was detected a few times. It was with a sample-barcoded 5' primer and a J-beta primer mix that a second PCR of roughly 7 to 12 cycles was run. All samples yielded 3 million or more CDR3-containing paired-end reads. In TCRdb, the 5' RACE reads were re-called with MiXCR into one record per CDR3 protein. The sample contains approximately 800,000 distinct CDR3 sequences, roughly 50% of which appear only once. The data were obtained in a study of blood T cells in healthy people across ages. The CDR3 contains 16 residues. V trimming: 3 bases; J trimming: 4 bases; junction bases outside the gene matches: 7.

The sequence was obtained from a young man in good health. This chain links TRBV12-3 or TRBV12-4 with TRBJ2-1; TRBD1 aligns across 9 bases. The sample was blood. CDR3: CASSLGGQGLYNEQFF. The CDR3 nucleotides read TGTGCCAGCAGTTTGGGGGGACAGGGCCTTTACAATGAGCAGTTCTTC.